One and the same sample provided the 24 T cell receptor beta chains below, sequenced in a study of shared clonotypes between healthy human individuals. As defined, naive CD8 cells were CD45RO-negative and positively selected for CCR7, with terminally differentiated effector memory CD45RA+ cells excluded. The method was immunoSEQ multiplex PCR; TCRdb's version includes in-frame clones alone and lacks a portion of them. The repertoire holds 1.5 million to 2.5 million clones, over 85% seen once, with 1% to 1.5% in the top ten. Material for sequencing was naive CD8+ T cells sorted from blood. The source is a man aged 18 to 30 in good health.

This chain joins TRBV7-2 and TRBJ2-2; D is uncertain. Trimming removed 6 bases at V and 0 bases at J, with 11 bases between. The germline V gene encodes CDR1 SGHTA and CDR2 FQGNSA. The CDR3 totals 15 residues. This CDR3 reads CASSPPATNTGELFF. The CDR3 nucleotides read TGTGCCAGCAGTCCGCCGGCAACGAACACCGGGGAGCTGTTTTTT.

The CDR3 protein is CAWSVTPEQYF. DNA for the CDR3: TGTGCCTGGAGTGTTACCCCTGAGCAGTACTTC. The J gene is TRBJ2-7, the V gene TRBV30, with D uncertain. V lost 0 bases and J lost 7, with 7 bases in between. Germline CDR1 is GTSNPN and CDR2 is SVGIG (reference sequence). CDR3 length: 11 amino acids.

J is TRBJ2-1 and V is TRBV6-1; tentative D call: TRBD2 (6 bases). Germline assignment: CDR1 MNHNS and CDR2 SASEGT. The CDR3 is made up of 15 amino acids. Trimming shortened V by 2 bases and J by 7 bases, and 15 bases separated the two germline ends. The CDR3 sequence is CASSETQGGLNEQFF. In DNA form, the CDR3 reads TGTGCCAGCAGTGAAACCCAGGGAGGCTTGAATGAGCAGTTCTTC.

The rearrangement joins TRBV5-4 to TRBJ2-5, with a possible D match to TRBD2 (6 bases). The germline CDR1 and CDR2 sequences are SGHNT and YYREEE (reference sequence). The CDR3 has 15 residues. Trimming shortened V by 4 bases and J by 5 bases, and 18 bases separated the two germline ends. CDR3 loop: CASSPLLGGEETQYF. The DNA for the CDR3 is TGTGCCAGCAGCCCTCTTCTGGGGGGTGAGGAGACCCAGTACTTC. Filled out from reference TRBV5-4 and TRBJ2-5, the complete variable domain reads ETGVTQSPTHLIKTRGQQVTLRCSSQSGHNTVSWYQQALGQGPQFIFQYYREEENGRGNFPPRFSGLQFPNYSSELNVNALELDDSALYLCASSPLLGGEETQYFGPGTRLLVL.

This chain uses TRBV5-6 with TRBJ1-3; D unclear. The CDR3 length is 15 residues. Trimming left V 3 bases short and J 4 bases short, with 14 bases between. Germline V gene sequence: CDR1 SGHDT, CDR2 YYEEEE. The CDR3 nucleotides read TGTGCCAGCAGCTACGGGTCTTTGGTCGGAAACACCATATATTTT. It is translated as CASSYGSLVGNTIYF. The full variable domain, rest sourced from reference TRBV5-6 and TRBJ1-3, is DAGVTQSPTHLIKTRGQQVTLRCSPKSGHDTVSWYQQALGQGPQFIFQYYEEEERQRGNFPDRFSGHQFPNYSSELNVNALLLGDSALYLCASSYGSLVGNTIYFGEGSWLTVV.

In this sample, this clone turned up once. The genes are TRBV4-3 and TRBJ1-2, with D hard to call. This CDR3 has 15 amino acids. Germline lookup yields CDR1 LGHNA and CDR2 YSLEER. V dropped 0 bases and J dropped 7 bases, with 15 bases sitting between them. The CDR3 DNA reads as TGCGCCAGCAGCCAAGAGATCGCGATGTCGGGTGGCTACACCTTC. Protein product: CASSQEIAMSGGYTF.

The chain couples TRBV6-1 to TRBJ2-1; a possible D gene is TRBD2 (5 bases). V was clipped by 11 bases and J by 3 bases, with 17 bases between them. The CDR3 is 14 residues long. CDR1 MNHNS and CDR2 SASEGT come from the germline V gene. The CDR3 reads CAGSESRVYNEQFF. CDR3 nucleotide sequence: TGTGCCGGGAGCGAGTCCCGGGTCTACAATGAGCAGTTCTTC.

The chain carries TRBV9 and TRBJ2-1, with 15 bases fitting TRBD2. The CDR3 is 19 residues long. V was clipped by 4 bases and J by 4 bases; unmatched bases: 12. Germline CDR1 and CDR2: SGDLS and YYNGEE. The CDR3 bases are TGTGCCAGCAGCCCTAGAGGTGGACTAGCGGGAGGGAGTTACAATGAGCAGTTCTTC. It encodes CASSPRGGLAGGSYNEQFF.

This clone was observed a handful of times. This sequence joins TRBV13 and TRBJ2-2; possible D gene TRBD1, 5 bases. Between the trimmed V and J ends, which lost 3 bases and 4 bases, there was a span of 9 bases. The CDR3 is 14 residues long. Germline values: CDR1 PRHDT, CDR2 FYEKMQ (reference sequence). CDR3 nucleotides: TGTGCCAGCAGCTTGACAGAATCCACCGGGGAGCTGTTTTTT. Translation gives CASSLTESTGELFF.

This chain uses TRBV28 with TRBJ1-6; no definite D call. This CDR3 is 14 amino acids long. The germline V gene has CDR1 MDHEN and CDR2 SYDVKM. V was clipped by 1 base and J by 9 bases, with 10 bases between them. The CDR3 loop is CASSLSTLSSPLHF. The CDR3 bases are TGTGCCAGCAGTTTATCCACCTTAAGTTCACCCCTCCACTTT.

The J gene is TRBJ2-1, the V gene TRBV5-1; perhaps TRBD2 as D (5 bases). From germline, CDR1 is SGHRS and CDR2 YFSETQ. Trimming left V 0 bases short and J 2 bases short, with 15 bases between. The CDR3 has 17 amino acids. In nucleotides, the CDR3 is TGCGCCAGCAGCTTGGTTTCGGGAAGAGGAACCTACAATGAGCAGTTCTTC. It yields the protein CASSLVSGRGTYNEQFF.

J is TRBJ2-1 and V is TRBV27, with no clear D. The germline CDR1 and CDR2 sequences are MNHEY and SMNVEV (reference sequence). V lost 7 bases and J lost 6, with 19 bases in between. This CDR3 comprises 15 residues. The CDR3, as DNA: TGTGCCAGCACCCTAAGTGCCGCGAAAGGCAATGAGCAGTTCTTC. Its translation: CASTLSAAKGNEQFF.

V and J are TRBV13 and TRBJ2-4; D unclear. Trimming took off 6 bases at V and 9 bases at J, with 12 bases between the two ends. Germline CDR1 reads PRHDT; CDR2 reads FYEKMQ (reference sequence). This CDR3 has 12 amino acids. CDR3 region: CASSFSVGIQYF. The CDR3 DNA sequence: TGTGCCAGCAGTTTCAGTGTTGGCATTCAGTACTTC.

The chain is built from TRBV9 and TRBJ2-5; TRBD1 or TRBD2 may be the D gene (5 bases each). Germline V gene data show CDR1 as SGDLS and CDR2 as YYNGEE. The CDR3 contains 13 residues. Between the trimmed V and J ends, which lost 5 bases and 8 bases, there was a span of 16 bases. CDR3 region: CASSSNLGVTQYF. CDR3 DNA: TGTGCCAGCAGTAGTAACTTGGGGGTTACCCAGTACTTC.

V gene TRBV4-1 combines with J gene TRBJ1-1, with 8 bases aligning to TRBD1. Trimming at V came to 0 bases and at J to 11 bases, leaving 11 bases not matched to a gene. The germline V gene has CDR1 MGHRA and CDR2 YSYEKL. This CDR3 has 15 residues. CDR3 bases: TGCGCCAGCAGCCAAGATAGGGCAGGGGGCGCAGGGGCTTTCTTT. It specifies CASSQDRAGGAGAFF.

V usage is TRBV14 and J usage is TRBJ2-7; 8 bases map to TRBD1. With 2 bases clipped from V and 3 bases from J, the junction kept 9 bases outside the gene matches. The CDR3 spans 16 residues. The germline V gene has CDR1 SGHDN and CDR2 FVKESK. The CDR3 is CASSQHYGQGDYEQYF. The CDR3 nucleotides read TGTGCCAGCAGCCAACATTATGGACAGGGCGACTACGAGCAGTACTTC.

The CDR3 spells CASRGTDSYEQYF. In DNA, the CDR3 is TGTGCCAGTCGGGGGACAGACTCCTACGAGCAGTACTTC. The gene calls are TRBV19 and TRBJ2-7, with D maybe TRBD1 (7 bases). V lost 8 bases and J lost 0, with 11 bases in between. This CDR3 comprises 13 residues. Per germline, CDR1 LNHDA and CDR2 SQIVND (reference sequence).

V and J are TRBV5-6 and TRBJ2-2; D is unclear. Per the germline V gene, CDR1 is SGHDT and CDR2 is YYEEEE. V was shortened by 0 bases and J by 4 bases, with 7 bases between the two germline ends. The CDR3 extends over 14 amino acids. This CDR3 is CASSLGLSTGELFF. CDR3 DNA sequence: TGTGCCAGCAGCTTGGGGTTAAGCACCGGGGAGCTGTTTTTT.

The rearrangement uses TRBV4-1 and TRBJ2-3, with 10 positions matching TRBD2. CDR3 length equals 17 residues. Germline V lookup: CDR1 MGHRA, CDR2 YSYEKL. Trimming at V came to 2 bases and at J to 0 bases, leaving 5 bases not matched to a gene. The DNA for the CDR3 is TGCGCCAGCAGCCAACCCCTAGCGGGAGCGAGCACAGATACGCAGTATTTT. Its protein product is CASSQPLAGASTDTQYF.

V and J are TRBV6-6 and TRBJ1-4; 10 bases line up with TRBD1. This CDR3 has 15 residues. Germline CDR1 and CDR2: MNHNY and SVGAGI (reference sequence). Trimming cost V 6 bases and J 8 bases; bases outside gene matches: 9. The CDR3 region is CASRDRDRGEEKLFF. CDR3 sequence (DNA): TGTGCCAGCAGAGACCGGGACAGGGGTGAAGAAAAACTGTTTTTT.

The V call is TRBV5-6, the J call TRBJ2-7; D may be TRBD2 (5 bases). This CDR3 region has 12 residues. V was shortened by 7 bases and J by 4 bases, with 12 bases between the two germline ends. The V gene's germline CDR1 is SGHDT and CDR2 YYEEEE. The CDR3, as DNA: TGTGCCAGCCAAGCGGAATCTTACGAGCAGTACTTC. Its protein is CASQAESYEQYF.

The chain uses TRBV7-2 and TRBJ1-1; tentative D call: TRBD1 (6 bases). Per the germline V gene, CDR1 is SGHTA and CDR2 is FQGNSA. This CDR3 region has 16 residues. CDR3 loop: CATHDPWTELNTEAFF. CDR3 DNA sequence: TGTGCGACGCACGACCCCTGGACAGAACTGAACACTGAAGCTTTCTTT.

The chain uses TRBV5-4 and TRBJ2-7; D gene ambiguous. V was clipped by 0 bases and J by 5 bases, with 12 bases between them. Germline values: CDR1 SGHNT, CDR2 YYREEE (reference sequence). The length of the CDR3 is 14 residues. The CDR3 region has the DNA TGTGCCAGCAGCTTGGGGTCGGTTCCTAACGAGCAGTACTTC. Encoded protein: CASSLGSVPNEQYF.

The chain has TRBV19 and TRBJ2-7; D tentatively reads TRBD1 or TRBD2 (5 bases each). V lost 5 bases and J 6 bases, leaving 17 bases between the germline ends. The length of the CDR3 is 14 residues. Germline CDR1 and CDR2: LNHDA and SQIVND (reference sequence). CDR3 nucleotides: TGTGCCAGTAGTCAACCGGGACCCTGGGGCGAGCAGTACTTC. Translation gives CASSQPGPWGEQYF.